This note documents a single TCR beta chain sequence. Its cognate antigen is unknown. Method: immunoSEQ multiplex PCR; TCRdb's copy keeps in-frame clones and lacks some. The sample includes roughly 41,000 clones, approximately 77% seen only once; the top ten take 4.5%. The data are from a study of CD4 T cells in relation to SARS-CoV-2 and coronaviruses. Findings and caveats of the study: Pre-pandemic and post-infection samples never came from the same donor. Monoreactive clones expanded significantly more to SARS-CoV-2 than crossreactive clones did.

Naive or memory CD4+ cells were cultured 1:1 with T cell-depleted PBMCs plus CEF. The source is an adult with COVID-19. Sequenced sample: naive CD4+ T cells from PBMCs, cultured in vitro. The subset is: naive CD4+ T cells isolated by negative enrichment.

CDR3 sequence (DNA): TGCGCCAGCAGCCAAATAGGGGGCACAGATACGCAGTATTTT. Translation gives CASSQIGGTDTQYF. This chain uses TRBV4-1 with TRBJ2-3; D perhaps matches TRBD1 (5 bases). The CDR3 contains 14 residues. Deletions cut 2 bases from V and 1 base from J, with 7 bases between. Germline loops: CDR1 MGHRA, CDR2 YSYEKL.